This TCR beta chain is from a study of beta chain features in type 1 diabetes. Isolated RNA was reverse transcribed in full, so expressed TCRB transcripts were sequenced. The repertoire was sequenced with immunoSEQ multiplex PCR; TCRdb's copy has only in-frame clones and lacks some. This table holds about 330,000 clones, 9.5% to 11% found once. CDR3 length equals 17 residues. Germline CDR1 is MGHDK and CDR2 is SYGVNS. The ends lost 3 bases at V and 2 bases at J; junction bases unmatched: 8. This TCR was sampled from a woman younger than 45 in good health. Sequenced: naive CD4+ T cells from blood. V gene TRBV25-1 combines with J gene TRBJ2-5; the match to TRBD2 covers 11 bases. The DNA for the CDR3 is TGTGCCAGCAGTGAGAATAGCGGGAGGGGCCGGCAAGAGACCCAGTACTTC. Its translation: CASSENSGRGRQETQYF.